Listed here are 4 T cell receptor beta chains from one sample, sequenced in a study of T cells in Graves' hyperthyroidism and ophthalmopathy. RNA transcripts yielded amplified TCR beta CDR3 regions. The HTBI primer set drove a first-round RT-PCR of the TCR CDR3. Each CDR3 protein gets one entry after TCRdb re-called the multiplex PCR reads with MiXCR. The sample contains 550,000 to 800,000 distinct CDR3 sequences, 17% of which appear only once. What was sequenced was blood. Source of these receptors: a man in his fifties or sixties with Graves' hyperthyroidism.

This clonotype has ten or more counts. The chain recombines TRBV9 with TRBJ2-5; D gene unclear. Germline CDR1 is SGDLS and CDR2 is YYNGEE. The CDR3 loop spans 14 amino acids. V was cut by 0 bases and J by 4 bases, with 10 bases left in between. The CDR3: CASSVGGSGETQYF. In nucleotides, the CDR3 is TGTGCCAGCAGCGTAGGCGGTTCGGGAGAGACCCAGTACTTC.

This clonotype came up many times. As DNA, the CDR3 is TGTGCCAGCAGAGGCAGGGGAGACTATGGCTACACCTTC. Its protein is CASRGRGDYGYTF. V usage is TRBV6-1 and J usage is TRBJ1-2, with D possibly matching TRBD1 (6 bases). This CDR3 has 13 residues. Germline V gives CDR1 MNHNS, CDR2 SASEGT. V shed 6 bases and J shed 3 bases, with 11 bases lying between them.

This clonotype was counted a few times. CDR3: CASSYSNSNLYEQYF. Written as DNA, the CDR3 is TGTGCCAGCAGTTACTCGAACAGTAACCTATACGAGCAGTACTTC. The chain is built from TRBV6-5 and TRBJ2-7; D is ambiguous. Per the germline V gene, CDR1 is MNHEY and CDR2 is SVGAGI. This CDR3 contains 15 residues. V was shortened by 0 bases and J by 4 bases, with 13 bases between the two germline ends.

This clonotype has a count of ten or more. CDR3 loop: CASSSNMGLQYF. CDR3 in DNA: TGTGCCAGCAGCTCCAACATGGGACTTCAGTATTTT. V usage is TRBV11-2 and J usage is TRBJ2-3, with TRBD2 as a possible D gene (6 bases). In germline, CDR1 is SGHAT, CDR2 FQNNGV. The CDR3 length is 12 residues. Trimming cost V 4 bases and J 12 bases, with 14 bases left between them.